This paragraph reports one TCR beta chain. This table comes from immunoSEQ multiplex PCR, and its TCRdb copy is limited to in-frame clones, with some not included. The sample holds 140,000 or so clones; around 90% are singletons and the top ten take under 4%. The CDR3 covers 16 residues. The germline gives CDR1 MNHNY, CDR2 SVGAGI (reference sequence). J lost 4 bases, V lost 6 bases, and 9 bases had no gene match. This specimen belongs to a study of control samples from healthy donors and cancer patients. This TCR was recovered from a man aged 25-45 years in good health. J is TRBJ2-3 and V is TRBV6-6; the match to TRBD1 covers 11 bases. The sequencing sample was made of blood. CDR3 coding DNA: TGTGCCAGCAGCCCGGGACAGGGGGATCGCCCAGATACGCAGTATTTT. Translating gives CASSPGQGDRPDTQYF.